This T cell receptor (beta chain) originates from a study of patients and donors after allogeneic stem cell transplantation. The CDR3 contains 17 residues. Germline values: CDR1 SEHNR, CDR2 FQNEAQ (reference sequence). V gave up 1 base and J gave up 0 bases, with 15 bases separating them. This clonotype was counted between two and nine times. TCRdb re-called the RT-PCR reads through MiXCR, storing one row per CDR3 protein. In the table there are 12,000 or so distinct CDR3 sequences, approximately 25% of which are singletons. This sequence originates from a human donor who was either an allogeneic HSCT recipient or a stem cell or donor lymphocyte infusion donor (not recorded which). It is not recorded whose cells these are; they may come from a transplant donor. The sequenced material came from blood, either unsorted or a sorted T cell fraction (not recorded which). This chain uses TRBV7-9 with TRBJ2-5; D is undetermined. The DNA of the CDR3 is TGTGCCAGCAGCTTAGGGGCGTCCTACTGGTACCAAGAGACCCAGTACTTC. This gives the protein CASSLGASYWYQETQYF.